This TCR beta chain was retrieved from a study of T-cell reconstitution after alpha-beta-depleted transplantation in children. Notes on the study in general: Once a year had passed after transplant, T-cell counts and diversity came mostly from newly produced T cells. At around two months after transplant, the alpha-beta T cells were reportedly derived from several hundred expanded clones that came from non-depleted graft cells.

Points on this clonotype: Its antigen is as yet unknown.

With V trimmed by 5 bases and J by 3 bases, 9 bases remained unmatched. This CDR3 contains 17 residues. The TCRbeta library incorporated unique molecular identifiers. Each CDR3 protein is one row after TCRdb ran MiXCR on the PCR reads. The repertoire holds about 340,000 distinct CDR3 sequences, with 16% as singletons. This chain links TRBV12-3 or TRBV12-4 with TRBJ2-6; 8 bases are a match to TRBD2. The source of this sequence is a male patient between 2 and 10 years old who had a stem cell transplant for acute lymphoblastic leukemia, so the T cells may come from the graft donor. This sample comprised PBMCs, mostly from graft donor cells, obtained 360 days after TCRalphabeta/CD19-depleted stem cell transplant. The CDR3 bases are TGTGCCAGCAGTCCCCCAGCGGGAGTAGATGGGGCCAACGTCCTGACTTTC. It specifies CASSPPAGVDGANVLTF.